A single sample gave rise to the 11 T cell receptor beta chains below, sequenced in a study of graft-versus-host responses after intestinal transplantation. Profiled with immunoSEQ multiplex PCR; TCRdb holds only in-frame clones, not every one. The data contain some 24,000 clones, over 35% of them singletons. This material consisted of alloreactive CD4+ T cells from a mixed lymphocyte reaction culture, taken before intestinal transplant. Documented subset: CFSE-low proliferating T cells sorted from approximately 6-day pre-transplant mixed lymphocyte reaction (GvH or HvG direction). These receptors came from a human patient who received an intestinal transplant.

Here the CDR3 reads CASGPGQVIWETQYF. For the CDR3, the DNA is TGTGCTAGTGGCCCGGGACAGGTCATTTGGGAGACCCAGTACTTC. J is TRBJ2-5 and V is TRBV12-5, with 8 bases fitting TRBD1. CDR3 length: 15 amino acids. Germline CDR1 and CDR2: LGHNT and FRNRAP. V shed 6 bases and J 5 bases; nucleotides not matched to a gene: 11.

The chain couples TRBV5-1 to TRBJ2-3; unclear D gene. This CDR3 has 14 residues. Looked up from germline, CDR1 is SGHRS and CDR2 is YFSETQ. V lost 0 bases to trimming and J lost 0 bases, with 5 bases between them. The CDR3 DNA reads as TGCGCCAGCAGCTTGGAACGGAGCACAGATACGCAGTATTTT. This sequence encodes CASSLERSTDTQYF.

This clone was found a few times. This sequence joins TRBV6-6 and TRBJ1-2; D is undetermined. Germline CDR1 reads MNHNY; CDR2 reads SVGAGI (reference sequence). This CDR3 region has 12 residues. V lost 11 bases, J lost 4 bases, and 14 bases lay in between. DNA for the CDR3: TGTGCCGCCACCCGAGGGTTCTATGGCTACACCTTC. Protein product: CAATRGFYGYTF.

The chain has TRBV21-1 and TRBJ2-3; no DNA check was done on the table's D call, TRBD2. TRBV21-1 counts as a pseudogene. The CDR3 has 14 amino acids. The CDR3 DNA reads TGTGCCAGCGGGGGACTAGCGGGTACAGATACGCAGTATTTT. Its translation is CASGGLAGTDTQYF.

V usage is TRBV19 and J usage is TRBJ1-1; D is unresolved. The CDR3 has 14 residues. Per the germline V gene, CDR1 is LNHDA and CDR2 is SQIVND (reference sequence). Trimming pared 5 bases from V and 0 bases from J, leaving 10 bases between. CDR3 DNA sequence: TGTGCCAGTAGTCTAGGGCAAGTGAACACTGAAGCTTTCTTT. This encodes CASSLGQVNTEAFF.

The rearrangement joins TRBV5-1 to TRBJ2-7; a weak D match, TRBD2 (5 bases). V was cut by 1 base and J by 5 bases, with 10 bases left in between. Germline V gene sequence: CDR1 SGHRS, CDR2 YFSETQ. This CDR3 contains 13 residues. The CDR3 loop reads CASSLWVRDEQYF. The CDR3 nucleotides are TGCGCCAGCAGCTTGTGGGTGCGGGACGAGCAGTACTTC.

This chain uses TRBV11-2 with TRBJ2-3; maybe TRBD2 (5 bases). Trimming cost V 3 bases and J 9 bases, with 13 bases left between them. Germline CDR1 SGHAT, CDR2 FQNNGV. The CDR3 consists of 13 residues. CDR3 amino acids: CASSFYGVSTQYF. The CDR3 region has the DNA TGTGCCAGCAGCTTCTACGGGGTCTCGACGCAGTATTTT.

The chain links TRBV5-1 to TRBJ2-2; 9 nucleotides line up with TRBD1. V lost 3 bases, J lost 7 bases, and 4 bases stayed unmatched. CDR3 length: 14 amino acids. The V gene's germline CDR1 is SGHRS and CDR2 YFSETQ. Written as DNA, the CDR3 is TGCGCCAGCAGCTCTGGGACAGGGATCGGGGAGCTGTTTTTT. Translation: CASSSGTGIGELFF.

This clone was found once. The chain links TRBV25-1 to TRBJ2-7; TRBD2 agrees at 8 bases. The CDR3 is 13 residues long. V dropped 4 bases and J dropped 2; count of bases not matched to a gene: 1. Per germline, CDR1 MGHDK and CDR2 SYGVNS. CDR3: CASSVAGTYEQYF. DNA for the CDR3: TGTGCCAGCAGTGTAGCGGGAACCTACGAGCAGTACTTC.

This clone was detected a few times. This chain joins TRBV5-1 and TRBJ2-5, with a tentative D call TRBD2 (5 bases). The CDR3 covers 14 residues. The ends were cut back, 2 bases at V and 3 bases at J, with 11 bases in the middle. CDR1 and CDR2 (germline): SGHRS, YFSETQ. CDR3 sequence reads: CASSLVAGKETQYF. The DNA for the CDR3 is TGCGCCAGCAGCTTAGTTGCCGGGAAAGAGACCCAGTACTTC.

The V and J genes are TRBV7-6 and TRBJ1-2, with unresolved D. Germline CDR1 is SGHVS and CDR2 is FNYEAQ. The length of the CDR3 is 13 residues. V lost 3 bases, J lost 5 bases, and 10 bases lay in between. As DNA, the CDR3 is TGTGCCAGCAGCTTTACCGGTACTTATGGCTACACCTTC. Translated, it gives CASSFTGTYGYTF.